This entry lists 17 T cell receptor beta chains sequenced from one sample in a study of chemoradiotherapy in HPV16-positive cancers (dated by TCRdb to between 2021 and 2023). Library creation used the immunoSEQ multiplex PCR assay. TCRdb provides this immuneACCESS table in a form limited to in-frame rearrangements. Some clones are lacking; in checked studies, under half of them reflect an unresolved V gene, and why the rest are absent is not known. The sample records about 4,300 clones, approximately 82% of which are singletons. The top ten clones comprise 16% of the sample. This sample was gathered from a patient who underwent chemoradiotherapy. The receptors were sampled from a human donor with HPV-associated anogenital cancer.

The chain links TRBV18 to TRBJ2-7; D unclear. The CDR3 runs to 14 residues. Trimming took 2 bases from V and 6 from J, leaving 14 bases between them. CDR1 is KGHSH, CDR2 LQKENI, per germline. CDR3 sequence reads: CASSPTATFSEQYF. In DNA form, the CDR3 reads TGTGCCAGCTCACCAACAGCGACTTTTAGCGAGCAGTACTTC.

The chain employs TRBV7-8 and TRBJ2-5, with 8 bases identical to TRBD2. After removal of 4 bases from V and 6 bases from J, the junction contained 7 bases not matched to a gene. Germline V lookup: CDR1 SGHVS, CDR2 FQNEAQ. The CDR3 totals 14 residues. CDR3 in DNA: TGTGCCAGCAGCTCACGGACTAGCTTAAAGACCCAGTACTTC. Its protein product is CASSSRTSLKTQYF.

This clone was found a few times. The DNA of the CDR3 is TGTGCCAGCAGCGCCCGGTTAGCGGCTAGCACAGATACGCAGTATTTT. Protein: CASSARLAASTDTQYF. This chain joins TRBV7-9 and TRBJ2-3, with a tentative D call TRBD2 (6 bases). Per germline, CDR1 SEHNR and CDR2 FQNEAQ (reference sequence). V was cut by 5 bases and J by 0 bases, with 15 bases left in between. This CDR3 is built from 16 residues.

V usage is TRBV5-1 and J usage is TRBJ1-2; 8 bases fit TRBD1. The V and J ends lost 4 bases and 0 bases, in that order; junction bases with no gene match: 2. This CDR3 comprises 14 residues. Looked up from germline, CDR1 is SGHRS and CDR2 is YFSETQ. CDR3 nucleotide sequence: TGCGCCAGCAGCCTGACAGGGGCTAACTATGGCTACACCTTC. Its protein product is CASSLTGANYGYTF.

This clone was counted only a few times. The chain uses TRBV7-2 and TRBJ1-5; the D is unclear. The CDR3 runs 14 residues. V was trimmed by 5 bases and J by 6 bases, leaving 14 bases between them. Germline V gene sequence: CDR1 SGHTA, CDR2 FQGNSA. Here the CDR3 reads CASSAWPGSQPQHF. CDR3 sequence (DNA): TGTGCCAGCAGCGCATGGCCTGGCAGTCAGCCCCAGCATTTT.

The chain employs TRBV30 and TRBJ1-2, with 10 bases fitting TRBD1. The V and J ends lost 2 bases and 0 bases, in that order; junction bases with no gene match: 9. The CDR3 sequence is 17 residues long. CDR1 is GTSNPN and CDR2 is SVGIG in the germline V gene (reference sequence). CDR3 sequence: CAWSYRDRGRANYGYTF. CDR3 bases: TGTGCCTGGAGTTACAGGGACAGGGGACGAGCTAACTATGGCTACACCTTC.

The V gene is TRBV4-3, the J gene TRBJ1-1; D gene ambiguous. Germline-derived CDR1 and CDR2 are LGHNA and YSLEER. Trimming shortened V by 0 bases and J by 2 bases, and 10 bases separated the two germline ends. The CDR3 spans 15 residues. The CDR3 spells CASSQDGGPNTEAFF. The DNA for the CDR3 is TGCGCCAGCAGCCAAGATGGCGGTCCAAACACTGAAGCTTTCTTT.

This clone was detected a few times. The CDR3 DNA follows: TGTGCCAGCAGCCAAGACCGGAGGGGGGGAGCTTTCTTT. Translated, it gives CASSQDRRGGAFF. This chain links TRBV4-2 with TRBJ1-1; possible D gene TRBD1, 6 bases. The CDR3 runs to 13 residues. Looked up from germline, CDR1 is LGHNA and CDR2 is YNFKEQ. The ends were cut back, 0 bases at V and 10 bases at J, with 12 bases in the middle.

V is TRBV18 and J is TRBJ2-7; weak D call: TRBD1 (6 bases). Trimming stripped 5 bases from V and 7 bases from J, with 18 bases between. CDR1 KGHSH and CDR2 LQKENI come from the germline V gene. The CDR3 spans 14 residues. CDR3 nucleotides: TGTGCCAGCTCAATTGGGGGCTCTCTGGTTGAGCAGTACTTC. It codes for CASSIGGSLVEQYF.

The J gene is TRBJ2-7, the V gene TRBV11-2; D may be TRBD1 (5 bases). Trimming left V 1 base short and J 2 bases short, with 9 bases between. The CDR3 is 14 amino acids. CDR1 is SGHAT, CDR2 FQNNGV, per germline. CDR3 loop: CASSLGTRAYEQYF. The CDR3 DNA sequence: TGTGCCAGCAGCTTAGGCACCAGGGCCTACGAGCAGTACTTC.

V usage is TRBV7-9 and J usage is TRBJ2-1; D remains ambiguous. The germline V gene has CDR1 SEHNR and CDR2 FQNEAQ (reference sequence). This CDR3 is built from 12 residues. Trimming cost V 6 bases and J 10 bases, with 13 bases left between them. CDR3 protein: CASSPPSGEQFF. Here the CDR3 DNA reads TGTGCCAGCAGTCCCCCCAGTGGCGAGCAGTTCTTC. Using reference TRBV7-9 and TRBJ2-1 for the parts outside the CDR3, the full variable domain is DTGVSQNPRHKITKRGQNVTFRCDPISEHNRLYWYRQTLGQGPEFLTYFQNEAQLEKSRLLSDRFSAERPKGSFSTLEIQRTEQGDSAMYLCASSPPSGEQFFGPGTRLTVL.

The chain uses TRBV11-2 and TRBJ2-7, with TRBD1 matching 9 bases. J gave up 10 bases and V 1 base, and 14 bases lay outside the gene matches. CDR3 length: 16 amino acids. Germline loops: CDR1 SGHAT, CDR2 FQNNGV. In nucleotides, the CDR3 is TGTGCCAGCAGCTTAGGTGGGACAGGGTTCCTCGCCGACCAGTACTTC. Protein product: CASSLGGTGFLADQYF.

The V gene is TRBV7-9, the J gene TRBJ2-1; 7 bases match TRBD1. Germline-derived CDR1 and CDR2 are SEHNR and FQNEAQ (reference sequence). J lost 0 bases, V lost 6 bases, and 17 bases had no gene match. This CDR3 has 19 amino acids. The CDR3 coding sequence is TGTGCCAGCAGTTTTCTAGGGGGCGTGGGCGAGAACTCCTACAATGAGCAGTTCTTC. Its translation is CASSFLGGVGENSYNEQFF.

The chain recombines TRBV27 with TRBJ1-1; D possibly corresponds to TRBD1 (6 bases). The germline gives CDR1 MNHEY, CDR2 SMNVEV (reference sequence). V was shortened by 4 bases and J by 5 bases, with 20 bases between the two germline ends. CDR3 length: 16 residues. This CDR3 reads CASSSLLRQAGTEAFF. CDR3 DNA sequence: TGTGCCAGCAGTTCGCTCCTTAGACAGGCGGGGACTGAAGCTTTCTTT.

The chain recombines TRBV2 with TRBJ1-5; a possible D gene is TRBD1 (5 bases). Per the germline V gene, CDR1 is SNHLY and CDR2 is FYNNEI. The V end lost 7 bases, the J end lost 6 bases, and 10 bases lay between the germline ends. The CDR3 consists of 12 residues. CDR3 loop: CASTGQGQPQHF. The CDR3, as DNA: TGTGCCAGCACCGGGCAGGGTCAGCCCCAGCATTTT.

This sequence joins TRBV19 and TRBJ2-5; 8 bases line up with TRBD2. V dropped 6 bases and J dropped 1; count of bases not matched to a gene: 10. Per germline, CDR1 LNHDA and CDR2 SQIVND (reference sequence). The CDR3 has 16 residues. The CDR3 spells CASSVWLAGIQETQYF. CDR3 coding DNA: TGTGCCAGTAGCGTCTGGCTAGCGGGTATCCAAGAGACCCAGTACTTC.

The chain combines TRBV7-9 with TRBJ2-3; a possible D gene is TRBD2 (5 bases). V gave up 8 bases and J gave up 1 base, with 13 bases separating them. The CDR3 sequence is 14 residues long. Germline values: CDR1 SEHNR, CDR2 FQNEAQ (reference sequence). The CDR3 DNA reads as TGTGCCAGCGTCGGGGAAATTCGCACAGATACGCAGTATTTT. It encodes CASVGEIRTDTQYF.